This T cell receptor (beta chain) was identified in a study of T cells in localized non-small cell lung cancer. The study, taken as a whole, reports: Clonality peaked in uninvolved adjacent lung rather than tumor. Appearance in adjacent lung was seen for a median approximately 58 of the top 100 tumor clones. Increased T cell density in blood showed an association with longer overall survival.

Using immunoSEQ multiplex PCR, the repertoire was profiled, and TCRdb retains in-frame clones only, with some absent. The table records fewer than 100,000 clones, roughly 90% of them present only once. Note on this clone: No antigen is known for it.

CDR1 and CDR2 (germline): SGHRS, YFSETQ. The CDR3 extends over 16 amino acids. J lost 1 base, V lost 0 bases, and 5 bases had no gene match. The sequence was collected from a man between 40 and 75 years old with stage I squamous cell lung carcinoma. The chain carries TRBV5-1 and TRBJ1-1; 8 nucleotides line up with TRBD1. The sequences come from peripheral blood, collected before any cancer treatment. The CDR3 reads CASSLGSTGGNTEAFF. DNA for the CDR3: TGCGCCAGCAGCTTGGGTTCTACAGGGGGGAACACTGAAGCTTTCTTT.